Listed below are T cell receptor beta chains from one sample, sequenced in a study of blood T cell repertoires in COVID-19. TCRdb's copy holds only in-frame clones and misses some; the assay was immunoSEQ multiplex PCR. The sample yields fewer than 300,000 clones, around 86% seen once. Sequenced sample: peripheral blood. The receptors shown here come from a man between 50 and 59 years old with COVID-19, enrolled during active disease. Each CDR3 is given with its conserved first and last residue. A D gene is named only where the DNA matches it firmly. Size is omitted from some rows. Given values are once, few, many or a class for expanded clones.

clone_size | j_call | v_call | d_call | cdr3_aa | cdr3_nt
. | TRBJ1-1 | TRBV6-5 | TRBD1 | CASSYLTGGDTEAFF | TGTGCCAGCAGTTACCTTACAGGGGGCGACACTGAAGCTTTCTTT
. | TRBJ1-1 | TRBV11-3 | . | CASSSGMNTEAFF | TGTGCCAGCAGCTCGGGTATGAACACTGAAGCTTTCTTT
. | TRBJ2-1 | TRBV28 | . | CASSSDSRSYNERFF | TGTGCCAGCAGTTCGGACAGCCGCTCCTACAATGAGCGGTTCTTC
. | TRBJ2-7 | TRBV2 | . | CASSVEDYSYEQYF | TGTGCCAGCAGTGTAGAGGACTATTCCTACGAGCAGTACTTC
. | TRBJ2-1 | TRBV7-9 | TRBD2 | CASSSLPLKSGRASYNEQFF | TGTGCCAGCAGCAGCCTACCCCTAAAGAGCGGGAGGGCCTCGTACAATGAGCAGTTCTTC
. | TRBJ1-3 | TRBV5-4 | . | CASSSPGEGNTIYF | TGTGCCAGCAGCTCCCCCGGGGAGGGAAACACCATATATTTT
. | TRBJ2-7 | TRBV7-2 | TRBD2 | CASSLGTSGYAYEQYF | TGTGCCAGCAGCTTAGGGACTAGCGGCTACGCCTACGAGCAGTACTTC
. | TRBJ2-7 | TRBV15 | . | CATSRDLTAYEQYF | TGTGCCACCAGCAGAGATCTCACAGCTTACGAGCAGTACTTC
. | TRBJ2-7 | TRBV19 | . | CASSRDTGSYEQYF | TGTGCCAGTAGCCGGGACACAGGATCCTACGAGCAGTACTTC
. | TRBJ1-4 | TRBV13 | TRBD1 | CASSPTGTGVDEKLFF | TGTGCCAGCAGCCCCACGGGGACAGGGGTTGATGAAAAACTGTTTTTT
many | TRBJ2-1 | TRBV9 | TRBD2 | CASSVARSGTSGYNEQFF | TGTGCCAGCAGCGTAGCCCGTTCCGGGACTAGCGGGTACAATGAGCAGTTCTTC
. | TRBJ2-6 | TRBV9 | . | CASSVVRASGANVLTF | TGTGCCAGCAGCGTAGTCAGGGCATCCGGGGCCAACGTCCTGACTTTC
. | TRBJ2-7 | TRBV19 | . | CASSIDGEDEQYF | TGTGCCAGTAGTATTGACGGGGAGGACGAGCAGTACTTC
. | TRBJ1-5 | TRBV19 | TRBD1 | CASTQTGGGQPQHF | TGTGCCAGTACCCAGACAGGGGGCGGGCAGCCCCAGCATTTT
. | TRBJ1-2 | TRBV7-2 | . | CASSLVVGTGNYGYTF | TGTGCCAGCAGCTTAGTGGTAGGAACGGGAAACTATGGCTACACCTTC
. | TRBJ1-1 | TRBV30 | . | CAWSVEENTEAFF | TGTGCCTGGAGTGTGGAGGAAAACACTGAAGCTTTCTTT
. | TRBJ1-6 | TRBV4-2 | . | CASSPSRDTETNSPLHF | TGTGCCAGCAGCCCAAGTAGGGACACAGAAACGAATTCACCCCTCCACTTT
. | TRBJ1-1 | TRBV12-3/TRBV12-4 | . | CASSSQADTEAFF | TGTGCCAGCAGTTCACAGGCGGACACTGAAGCTTTCTTT
. | TRBJ2-1 | TRBV3-1/TRBV3-2 | . | CASSQRHLSHNEQFF | TGTGCCAGCAGCCAACGACACCTGTCTCACAATGAGCAGTTCTTC
. | TRBJ1-4 | TRBV18 | TRBD1 | CASSQKSGDRGSEKLFF | TGTGCCAGCTCACAGAAGAGCGGGGACAGGGGGAGTGAAAAACTGTTTTTT
. | TRBJ1-2 | TRBV2 | TRBD1 | CARTGVPNYGYTF | TGTGCCAGGACAGGGGTTCCTAACTATGGCTACACCTTC
. | TRBJ2-1 | TRBV13 | TRBD2 | CASSFRTSGVNEQFF | TGTGCCAGCAGCTTCCGGACTAGCGGAGTCAATGAGCAGTTCTTC
. | TRBJ2-3 | TRBV7-8 | TRBD1 | CASSPGTGPSTDTQYF | TGTGCCAGCAGCCCGGGGACAGGGCCTAGCACAGATACGCAGTATTTT
. | TRBJ2-7 | TRBV5-6 | TRBD1 | CASSLAQGAYEQYF | TGTGCCAGCAGCTTGGCGCAGGGGGCTTACGAGCAGTACTTC
. | TRBJ2-7 | TRBV24-1 | TRBD1 | CATVGTGVYEQYF | TGTGCCACCGTCGGGACAGGGGTTTACGAGCAGTACTTC
many | TRBJ2-3 | TRBV7-2 | . | CASSLLGGDSTDTQYF | TGTGCCAGCAGCTTATTAGGGGGAGATAGCACAGATACGCAGTATTTT
. | TRBJ2-1 | TRBV30 | TRBD1 | CAWRSSGWTGEQFF | TGTGCCTGGAGGTCCTCGGGCTGGACAGGAGAGCAGTTCTTC
. | TRBJ2-1 | TRBV12-3/TRBV12-4 | . | CAAGLPNEQFF | TGTGCCGCGGGACTCCCCAATGAGCAGTTCTTC
. | TRBJ2-1 | TRBV9 | TRBD2 | CASSVEAGLAGGHEQFF | TGTGCCAGCAGCGTAGAGGCGGGACTAGCGGGAGGCCATGAGCAGTTCTTC
. | TRBJ1-4 | TRBV14 | TRBD1 | CASSSGTGNEKLFF | TGTGCCAGCAGCTCCGGGACAGGGAATGAAAAACTGTTTTTT
. | TRBJ2-3 | TRBV5-4 | . | CASSSPTADTQYF | TGTGCCAGCAGCTCCCCGACTGCAGATACGCAGTATTTT
. | TRBJ1-6 | TRBV19 | TRBD1 | CASSIGVTGLDNSPLHF | TGTGCCAGTAGTATCGGTGTGACAGGGCTAGACAATTCACCCCTCCACTTT
. | TRBJ2-5 | TRBV9 | . | CASSVSLGFQETQYF | TGTGCCAGCAGCGTTTCCCTCGGGTTCCAAGAGACCCAGTACTTC
few | TRBJ2-3 | TRBV7-9 | TRBD2 | CASSSLAGESTDTQYF | TGTGCCAGCAGCTCCCTAGCGGGAGAGAGCACAGATACGCAGTATTTT
. | TRBJ2-3 | TRBV7-9 | TRBD2 | CASRGGRDTQYF | TGTGCCAGCAGGGGAGGGCGGGATACGCAGTATTTT
. | TRBJ2-7 | TRBV3-1/TRBV3-2 | . | CASSRSDSGSYEQYF | TGTGCCAGCAGCAGATCCGACTCTGGCTCCTACGAGCAGTACTTC
. | TRBJ2-7 | TRBV7-6 | . | CASSLYTGYEQYF | TGTGCCAGCAGCTTATATACGGGGTACGAGCAGTACTTC
. | TRBJ2-7 | TRBV15 | . | CATSRGQGGSYEQYF | TGTGCCACCAGCAGAGGCCAAGGGGGCTCCTACGAGCAGTACTTC
. | TRBJ1-4 | TRBV28 | . | CASKGAARGEKLFF | TGTGCCAGCAAAGGCGCCGCTCGAGGTGAAAAACTGTTTTTT
. | TRBJ1-1 | TRBV7-9 | . | CASSLERGTRTEAFF | TGTGCCAGCAGCTTAGAGCGGGGCACGAGAACTGAAGCTTTCTTT
once | TRBJ2-2 | TRBV5-1 | . | CASTFRDPNTGELFF | TGCGCCAGCACGTTCCGGGATCCGAACACCGGGGAGCTGTTTTTT
. | TRBJ1-1 | TRBV7-2 | . | CASSSTTRRMGEAFF | TGTGCCAGCAGCTCCACTACGAGGAGGATGGGTGAAGCTTTCTTT
. | TRBJ1-1 | TRBV6-2/TRBV6-3 | . | CASSPPRVRANTEAFF | TGTGCCAGCAGCCCCCCCCGCGTCAGGGCCAACACTGAAGCTTTCTTT
few | TRBJ2-7 | TRBV7-9 | TRBD1 | CASSRDRVWGSEQYF | TGTGCCAGCAGCCGGGACAGGGTGTGGGGTAGCGAGCAGTACTTC
. | TRBJ2-1 | TRBV18 | TRBD2 | CASSPVRSGSTNEQFF | TGTGCCAGCTCACCGGTAAGAAGCGGGAGTACCAATGAGCAGTTCTTC
. | TRBJ2-1 | TRBV29-1 | TRBD2 | CSAQGRERNEQFF | TGCAGCGCCCAAGGGAGGGAAAGAAATGAGCAGTTCTTC
. | TRBJ2-1 | TRBV30 | TRBD2 | CAWSVLAGGPVEQFF | TGTGCCTGGAGTGTACTGGCGGGGGGGCCGGTTGAGCAGTTCTTC
. | TRBJ2-5 | TRBV6-2/TRBV6-3 | TRBD2 | CASSYGAGDQETQYF | TGTGCCAGCAGTTACGGGGCGGGGGACCAAGAGACCCAGTACTTC
. | TRBJ1-5 | TRBV6-5 | TRBD1 | CASSSTGTGGQPQHF | TGTGCCAGCAGTTCTACCGGGACAGGAGGGCAGCCCCAGCATTTT
. | TRBJ2-7 | TRBV14 | TRBD1 | CASSRQGANEQYF | TGTGCCAGCAGCCGACAGGGAGCTAACGAGCAGTACTTC